The text below deals with one TCR beta chain. The data were taken from a study of blood T cell repertoires in COVID-19. On the study more broadly: Both acute and convalescent COVID-19 samples were obtained from the United States, Italy and Spain.

Recruits, aged roughly 18 to 95 years, lived in 24 US areas. Donors were grouped by their self-reported clinical history. Germline V gene data show CDR1 as SGHNT and CDR2 as YYREEE (reference sequence). CDR3 length equals 13 residues. Trimming took 3 bases from V and 1 from J, leaving 7 bases between them. In the authors' workflow: Amplification from reference gene primers served as the basis for estimated nucleated cell counts. Profiled with immunoSEQ multiplex PCR; TCRdb holds only in-frame clones, not every one. V and J calls and clone size come straight from that table; D and trimming were deduced from the DNA. The sample contains roughly 190,000 clones, around three quarters of which appear only once.

Sequenced sample: PBMCs or T cells enriched from blood (not recorded which). J is TRBJ2-5 and V is TRBV5-4; D is ambiguous. This TCR was recovered from a woman aged 45-65 years with acute COVID-19. The CDR3 nucleotides read TGTGCCAGCAGCTCCGGGTTCCAAGAGACCCAGTACTTC. This codes for CASSSGFQETQYF.